These T cell receptor beta chains were read from a single sample in a study of cytomegalovirus exposure and HLA in healthy donors. Libraries were prepared by immunoSEQ multiplex PCR; TCRdb keeps only in-frame clonotypes and omits some of them. The sample contains 120,000 to 150,000 clones, about 89% of which appear only once. Material: PBMCs. These receptors came from a woman aged 18-30 years in good health and CMV-seropositive. Each CDR3 is given with its conserved first and last residue. A D gene is named only where the DNA matches it firmly. Rows give clone size only sometimes, using once, few, many, or a class for an expanded clone.

clone_size: NA; v_call: TRBV5-1; j_call: TRBJ1-1; d_call: TRBD1; cdr3_nt: TGCGCCAGCAGCTTGGCTGGGCCAGGGGGTCCCGGGGGCACTGAAGCTTTCTTT; cdr3_aa: CASSLAGPGGPGGTEAFF
clone_size: NA; v_call: TRBV6-5; j_call: TRBJ1-2; d_call: NA; cdr3_nt: TGTGCCAGCAGAAGGGACTCCAGCTATGGCTACACCTTC; cdr3_aa: CASRRDSSYGYTF
clone_size: NA; v_call: TRBV27; j_call: TRBJ2-2; d_call: TRBD2; cdr3_nt: TGTGCCAGCAGTCACGGGACTAGCGGATCCGGGGAGCTGTTTTTT; cdr3_aa: CASSHGTSGSGELFF
clone_size: NA; v_call: TRBV27; j_call: TRBJ2-1; d_call: NA; cdr3_nt: TGTGCCAGCAGTCCCGGGATGAGCTCCTACAATGAGCAGTTCTTC; cdr3_aa: CASSPGMSSYNEQFF
clone_size: once; v_call: TRBV5-1; j_call: TRBJ2-5; d_call: TRBD2; cdr3_nt: TGCGCCAGCAGCACCCTGGGACTAGCGGGAGTAAAAGAGACCCAGTACTTC; cdr3_aa: CASSTLGLAGVKETQYF
clone_size: NA; v_call: TRBV6-1; j_call: TRBJ1-2; d_call: TRBD1; cdr3_nt: TGTGCCAGCAGTGTTCTAATACCGGGACAGCGTGCTCAGTACTATGGCTACACCTTC; cdr3_aa: CASSVLIPGQRAQYYGYTF
clone_size: NA; v_call: TRBV11-3; j_call: TRBJ1-5; d_call: NA; cdr3_nt: TGTGCCAGCAGCTTAGAGGAGGGACGGCCCCAGCATTTT; cdr3_aa: CASSLEEGRPQHF
clone_size: NA; v_call: TRBV7-3; j_call: TRBJ2-6; d_call: TRBD2; cdr3_nt: TGTGCCAGCAGCCCGCGGACTAGCGGGAGGACTGGGGCCAACGTCCTGACTTTC; cdr3_aa: CASSPRTSGRTGANVLTF
clone_size: NA; v_call: TRBV28; j_call: TRBJ2-1; d_call: TRBD2; cdr3_nt: TGTGCCAGCAGTTCCACTCTAGCGGGAAGAGGTAATGAGCAGTTCTTC; cdr3_aa: CASSSTLAGRGNEQFF
clone_size: NA; v_call: TRBV11-2; j_call: TRBJ1-5; d_call: TRBD1; cdr3_nt: TGTGCCAGCAGCTTAGGGCCAGGGACAGGACAGCCCCAGCATTTT; cdr3_aa: CASSLGPGTGQPQHF
clone_size: NA; v_call: TRBV25-1; j_call: TRBJ2-7; d_call: TRBD1; cdr3_nt: TGTGCCAGCAGTTGGGGGACAGGGGAATACGAGCAGTACTTC; cdr3_aa: CASSWGTGEYEQYF
clone_size: once; v_call: TRBV30; j_call: TRBJ2-5; d_call: TRBD2; cdr3_nt: TGTGCCTGGAGTGTACTAGCGGGACTGGGGGAGACCCAGTACTTC; cdr3_aa: CAWSVLAGLGETQYF
clone_size: NA; v_call: TRBV7-8; j_call: TRBJ1-5; d_call: TRBD1; cdr3_nt: TGTGCCAGCAGCCCCGGGACAGAGCTTAGCAATCAGCCCCAGCATTTT; cdr3_aa: CASSPGTELSNQPQHF
clone_size: NA; v_call: TRBV18; j_call: TRBJ2-1; d_call: TRBD2; cdr3_nt: TGTGCCAGCTCGCCCCCCGGCGGGAGTTCGTATAGCGCCTACAATGAGCAGTTCTTC; cdr3_aa: CASSPPGGSSYSAYNEQFF
clone_size: NA; v_call: TRBV6-5; j_call: TRBJ2-5; d_call: NA; cdr3_nt: TGTGCCAGCGGGAGTGGGGAGACCCAGTACTTC; cdr3_aa: CASGSGETQYF
clone_size: once; v_call: TRBV2; j_call: TRBJ2-7; d_call: TRBD1; cdr3_nt: TGTGCCAGCAGTTCCGGGACAGGGGCCTACGAGCAGTACTTC; cdr3_aa: CASSSGTGAYEQYF
clone_size: NA; v_call: TRBV2; j_call: TRBJ2-5; d_call: TRBD2; cdr3_nt: TGTGCCAGCAGTGACCAGACTAGCGGGAAAGAGACCCAGTACTTC; cdr3_aa: CASSDQTSGKETQYF
clone_size: NA; v_call: TRBV19; j_call: TRBJ2-1; d_call: NA; cdr3_nt: TGTGCCAGTTCACGGGACTACAATGAGCAGTTCTTC; cdr3_aa: CASSRDYNEQFF
clone_size: few; v_call: TRBV5-1; j_call: TRBJ2-2; d_call: TRBD1; cdr3_nt: TGCGCCAGCAGCTTGGGGACAGGGGCCGGGGAGCTGTTTTTT; cdr3_aa: CASSLGTGAGELFF
clone_size: once; v_call: TRBV5-1; j_call: TRBJ2-7; d_call: TRBD2; cdr3_nt: TGCGCCAGCAGCTTGGCACTAGCGGGAGTGGACGAGCAGTACTTC; cdr3_aa: CASSLALAGVDEQYF
clone_size: NA; v_call: TRBV6-5; j_call: TRBJ2-4; d_call: NA; cdr3_nt: TGTGCCAGCAGTTACTCTGGGGCAGGGGTCCGGAACATTCAGTACTTC; cdr3_aa: CASSYSGAGVRNIQYF
clone_size: NA; v_call: TRBV11-3; j_call: TRBJ1-2; d_call: NA; cdr3_nt: TGTGCCAGCAGCTCTGGAGGGGGGGCAGGTGGCTACACCTTC; cdr3_aa: CASSSGGGAGGYTF
clone_size: once; v_call: TRBV9; j_call: TRBJ2-1; d_call: TRBD2; cdr3_nt: TGTGCCAGCGGCGTCGGCGGGAGCTCCTACAATGAGCAGTTCTTC; cdr3_aa: CASGVGGSSYNEQFF
clone_size: NA; v_call: TRBV19; j_call: TRBJ1-1; d_call: TRBD1; cdr3_nt: TGTGCCAGTGGGCACAGGGGGTACACTGAAGCTTTCTTT; cdr3_aa: CASGHRGYTEAFF
clone_size: NA; v_call: TRBV7-8; j_call: TRBJ2-1; d_call: NA; cdr3_nt: TGTGCCAGCAGCTTTAGTCGGGGGTTTAATGAGCAGTTCTTC; cdr3_aa: CASSFSRGFNEQFF
clone_size: NA; v_call: TRBV27; j_call: TRBJ2-4; d_call: NA; cdr3_nt: TGTGCCAGTTCCTCGACGGAGGTAGCCAAAAACATTCAGTACTTC; cdr3_aa: CASSSTEVAKNIQYF
clone_size: NA; v_call: TRBV5-1; j_call: TRBJ2-7; d_call: NA; cdr3_nt: TGCGCCAGCAGCCCCGACTACATTATTTCCAGCGAGCAGTACTTC; cdr3_aa: CASSPDYIISSEQYF
clone_size: NA; v_call: TRBV7-2; j_call: TRBJ2-7; d_call: NA; cdr3_nt: TGTGCCAGCAGCTTTGATACGCGAACTATCACCTACGAGCAGTACTTC; cdr3_aa: CASSFDTRTITYEQYF
clone_size: NA; v_call: TRBV7-8; j_call: TRBJ2-1; d_call: TRBD2; cdr3_nt: TGTGCCAGCAGCTTAGTTGGCTCACTAGCGGGAGGGCCTGGTGGGCAGTTCTTC; cdr3_aa: CASSLVGSLAGGPGGQFF
clone_size: NA; v_call: TRBV10-3; j_call: TRBJ1-4; d_call: NA; cdr3_nt: TGTGCCATCAGTGAGTCGAACAGAGCTAATGAAAAACTGTTTTTT; cdr3_aa: CAISESNRANEKLFF
clone_size: few; v_call: TRBV11-3; j_call: TRBJ2-2; d_call: TRBD2; cdr3_nt: TGTGCCAGCAGCTTAGGGCTAGCGGCAAACACCGGGGAGCTGTTTTTT; cdr3_aa: CASSLGLAANTGELFF
clone_size: NA; v_call: TRBV15; j_call: TRBJ2-4; d_call: NA; cdr3_nt: TGTGCCACCAGCAGAGATTATTCCAGCAGGTCGGACATTCAGTACTTC; cdr3_aa: CATSRDYSSRSDIQYF
clone_size: NA; v_call: TRBV2; j_call: TRBJ2-1; d_call: TRBD2; cdr3_nt: TGTGCCAAATTTAGAAGTAGCGGGAGGACAGTCAATGAGCAGTTCTTC; cdr3_aa: CAKFRSSGRTVNEQFF
clone_size: NA; v_call: TRBV5-4; j_call: TRBJ2-3; d_call: NA; cdr3_nt: TGTGCCAGCAGCTTTGGACAACTCACAGATACGCAGTATTTT; cdr3_aa: CASSFGQLTDTQYF
clone_size: NA; v_call: TRBV27; j_call: TRBJ2-7; d_call: NA; cdr3_nt: TGTGCCAGCAGTCCGCGGGGGCTACTCTACGAGCAGTACTTC; cdr3_aa: CASSPRGLLYEQYF
clone_size: NA; v_call: TRBV10-1; j_call: TRBJ2-3; d_call: TRBD2; cdr3_nt: TGCGCCAGCAGTGAGTCAAGAATAGCGGGAGAAGGTTCAGATACGCAGTATTTT; cdr3_aa: CASSESRIAGEGSDTQYF
clone_size: NA; v_call: TRBV9; j_call: TRBJ2-1; d_call: TRBD2; cdr3_nt: TGTGCCAGCAGCGTAAGGACTAGCGGGAGGCTTGAGCAAGATGAGCAGTTCTTC; cdr3_aa: CASSVRTSGRLEQDEQFF
clone_size: NA; v_call: TRBV7-3; j_call: TRBJ2-6; d_call: TRBD1; cdr3_nt: TGTGCCAGCAGCGTTAAATGGGACAGTCGCTCTGGGGCCAACGTCCTGACTTTC; cdr3_aa: CASSVKWDSRSGANVLTF
clone_size: NA; v_call: TRBV6-6; j_call: TRBJ1-1; d_call: NA; cdr3_nt: TGTGCCAGCAGTCCAACGACTGTTGAAGCTTTCTTT; cdr3_aa: CASSPTTVEAFF
clone_size: NA; v_call: TRBV30; j_call: TRBJ2-1; d_call: TRBD1; cdr3_nt: TGTGCCTGGGACAGGGGGATGGATGAGCAGTTCTTC; cdr3_aa: CAWDRGMDEQFF
clone_size: NA; v_call: TRBV4-2; j_call: TRBJ2-1; d_call: NA; cdr3_nt: TGTGCCAGCAGCTCTGGAATGGACTGGAGCTCCTACAATGAGCAGTTCTTC; cdr3_aa: CASSSGMDWSSYNEQFF
clone_size: NA; v_call: TRBV30; j_call: TRBJ2-3; d_call: TRBD2; cdr3_nt: TGTGCCTGGAGTGTACAGGCGGGAGGAGGGACAGATACGCAGTATTTT; cdr3_aa: CAWSVQAGGGTDTQYF
clone_size: NA; v_call: TRBV7-6; j_call: TRBJ2-7; d_call: TRBD2; cdr3_nt: TGTGCCAGCAGCCCAGGACTAGCGGGAGGGAGCTACGAGCAGTACTTC; cdr3_aa: CASSPGLAGGSYEQYF
clone_size: NA; v_call: TRBV18; j_call: TRBJ2-5; d_call: TRBD2; cdr3_nt: TGTGCCAGCTCACCACAGGCGGGAGGGGAAGAGACCCAGTACTTC; cdr3_aa: CASSPQAGGEETQYF
clone_size: NA; v_call: TRBV4-3; j_call: TRBJ2-7; d_call: TRBD1; cdr3_nt: TGCGCCAGCAGCAGAACAGGGGGGTCCTACGAGCAGTACTTC; cdr3_aa: CASSRTGGSYEQYF
clone_size: NA; v_call: TRBV25-1; j_call: TRBJ2-2; d_call: NA; cdr3_nt: TGTGCCGGCCAAGGGGAGAACACCGGGGAGCTGTTTTTT; cdr3_aa: CAGQGENTGELFF
clone_size: few; v_call: TRBV5-4; j_call: TRBJ2-7; d_call: TRBD1; cdr3_nt: TGTGCCAGCAGCCCCCCCGGGACAGGGAGCGAGCAGTACTTC; cdr3_aa: CASSPPGTGSEQYF
clone_size: once; v_call: TRBV10-1; j_call: TRBJ2-1; d_call: TRBD1; cdr3_nt: TGCGCCAGCAGTGAGAGGACAGGGGAGAATGAGCAGTTCTTC; cdr3_aa: CASSERTGENEQFF